This T cell receptor (beta chain) derives from a study of T and B cells in COVID-19 patients. Study-wide context: Blood was sampled from COVID-19 patients who were either actively infected or recovered. Of approximately 20 active-infection patients, about 18 carried comorbidities linked to unfavorable COVID-19 outcome.

Study-level points and caveats: Patients with COVID-19 reportedly showed strongly skewed T cell receptor beta variable and joining gene usage.

This clonotype was recorded a few times. The antigen is undetermined. Multiplex PCR with BIOMED2 TRB-A/B primer pools amplified TRB rearrangements. MiXCR, run by TCRdb on the multiplex PCR reads, gives a single entry per CDR3 protein. This sample yields 4,000 to 6,000 distinct CDR3 sequences, of which 25% to 30% are seen a single time; about 5.7% belongs to the top ten. Germline values: CDR1 SGHDT, CDR2 YYEEEE. Between the trimmed V and J ends, which lost 4 bases and 7 bases, there was a span of 18 bases. The CDR3 contains 15 residues. Blood genomic DNA input for TRB amplification was about 250-500 ng.

This chain links TRBV5-6 with TRBJ2-4; tentatively, D is TRBD1 or TRBD2 (6 bases each). The sequencing input was blood. The receptor was derived from a human donor with active COVID-19. CDR3: CASSPRAPGANIQYF. Written as DNA, the CDR3 is TGTGCCAGCAGCCCGAGGGCGCCGGGGGCGAACATTCAGTACTTC. The full variable domain, rest sourced from reference TRBV5-6 and TRBJ2-4, is DAGVTQSPTHLIKTRGQQVTLRCSPKSGHDTVSWYQQALGQGPQFIFQYYEEEERQRGNFPDRFSGHQFPNYSSELNVNALLLGDSALYLCASSPRAPGANIQYFGAGTRLSVL.